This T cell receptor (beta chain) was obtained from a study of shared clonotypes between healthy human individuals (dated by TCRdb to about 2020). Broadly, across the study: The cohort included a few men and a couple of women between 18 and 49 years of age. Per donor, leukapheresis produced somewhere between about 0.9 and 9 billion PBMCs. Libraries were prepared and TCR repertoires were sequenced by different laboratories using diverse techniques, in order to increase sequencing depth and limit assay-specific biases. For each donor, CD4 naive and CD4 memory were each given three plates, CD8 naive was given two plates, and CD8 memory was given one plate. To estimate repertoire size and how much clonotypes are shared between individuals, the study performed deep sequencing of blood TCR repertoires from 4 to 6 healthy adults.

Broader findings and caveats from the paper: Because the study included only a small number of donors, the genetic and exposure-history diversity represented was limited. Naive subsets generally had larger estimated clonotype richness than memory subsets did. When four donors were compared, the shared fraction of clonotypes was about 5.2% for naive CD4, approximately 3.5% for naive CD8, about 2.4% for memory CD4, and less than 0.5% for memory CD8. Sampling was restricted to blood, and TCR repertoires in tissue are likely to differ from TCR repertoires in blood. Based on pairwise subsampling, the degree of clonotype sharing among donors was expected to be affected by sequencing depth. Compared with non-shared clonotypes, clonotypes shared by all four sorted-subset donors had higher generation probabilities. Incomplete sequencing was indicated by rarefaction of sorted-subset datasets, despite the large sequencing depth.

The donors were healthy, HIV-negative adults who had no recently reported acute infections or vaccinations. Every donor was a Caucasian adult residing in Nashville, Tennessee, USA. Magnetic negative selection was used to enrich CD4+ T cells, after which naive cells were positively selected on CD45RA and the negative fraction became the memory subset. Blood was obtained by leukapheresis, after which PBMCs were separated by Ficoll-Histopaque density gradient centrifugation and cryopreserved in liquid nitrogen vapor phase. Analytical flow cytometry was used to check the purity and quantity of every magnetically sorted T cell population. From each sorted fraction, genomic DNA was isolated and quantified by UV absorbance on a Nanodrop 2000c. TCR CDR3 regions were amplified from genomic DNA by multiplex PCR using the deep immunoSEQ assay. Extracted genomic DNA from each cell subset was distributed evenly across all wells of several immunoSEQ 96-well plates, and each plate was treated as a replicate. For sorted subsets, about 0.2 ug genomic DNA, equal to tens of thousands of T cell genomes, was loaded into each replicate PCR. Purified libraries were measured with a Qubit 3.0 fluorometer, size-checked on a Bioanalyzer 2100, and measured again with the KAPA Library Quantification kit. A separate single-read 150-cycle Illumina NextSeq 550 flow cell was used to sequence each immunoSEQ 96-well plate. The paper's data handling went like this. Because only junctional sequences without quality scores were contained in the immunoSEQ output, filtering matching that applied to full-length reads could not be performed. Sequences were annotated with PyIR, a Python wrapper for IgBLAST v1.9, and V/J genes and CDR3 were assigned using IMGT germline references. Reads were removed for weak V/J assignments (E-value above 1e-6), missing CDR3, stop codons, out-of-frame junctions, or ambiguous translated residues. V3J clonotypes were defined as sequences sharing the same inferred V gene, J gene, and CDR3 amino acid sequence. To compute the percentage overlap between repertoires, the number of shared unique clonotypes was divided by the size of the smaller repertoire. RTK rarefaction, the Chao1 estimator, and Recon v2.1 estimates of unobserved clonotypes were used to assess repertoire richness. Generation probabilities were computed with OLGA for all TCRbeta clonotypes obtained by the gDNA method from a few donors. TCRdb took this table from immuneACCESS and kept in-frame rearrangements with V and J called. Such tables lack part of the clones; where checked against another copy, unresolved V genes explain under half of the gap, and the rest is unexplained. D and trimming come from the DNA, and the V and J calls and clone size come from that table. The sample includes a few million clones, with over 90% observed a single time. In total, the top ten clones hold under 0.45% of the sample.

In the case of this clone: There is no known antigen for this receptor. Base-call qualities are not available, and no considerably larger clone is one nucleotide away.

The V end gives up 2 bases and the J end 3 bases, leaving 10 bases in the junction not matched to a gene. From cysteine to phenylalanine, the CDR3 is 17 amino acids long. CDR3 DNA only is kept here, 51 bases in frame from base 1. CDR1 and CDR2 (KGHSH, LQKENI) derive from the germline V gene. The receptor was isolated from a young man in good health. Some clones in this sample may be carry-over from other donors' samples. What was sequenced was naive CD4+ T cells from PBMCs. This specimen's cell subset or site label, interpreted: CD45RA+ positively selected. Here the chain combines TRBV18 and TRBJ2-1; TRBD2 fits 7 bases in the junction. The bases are TGTGCCAGCTCACCAGCAGGGAGGCTAGCGGACTACAATGAGCAGTTCTTC. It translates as CASSPAGRLADYNEQFF.